Following are 13 T cell receptor beta chains from one sample sequenced in a study of T cells in localized non-small cell lung cancer. Assay: immunoSEQ multiplex PCR; the TCRdb copy retains only in-frame clones and omits some. The data contain 25,000 to 35,000 clones, approximately 94% of them singletons. The material sequenced was peripheral blood, taken before any cancer treatment. The receptors come from a woman aged 40-69 years with stage I lung adenocarcinoma.

The V call is TRBV27, the J call TRBJ2-1; TRBD2 agrees at 9 bases. Germline V lookup: CDR1 MNHEY, CDR2 SMNVEV (reference sequence). J lost 7 bases, V lost 7 bases, and 14 bases had no gene match. CDR3 size: 16 residues. CDR3 sequence reads: CASTYTLAGGRNEQFF. DNA of the CDR3: TGTGCCAGCACTTATACGCTGGCGGGGGGGAGAAATGAGCAGTTCTTC.

The V call is TRBV6-1, the J call TRBJ2-3; the D gene is possibly TRBD1 (6 bases). Looked up from germline, CDR1 is MNHNS and CDR2 is SASEGT. This CDR3 is 15 amino acids long. V lost 1 base to trimming and J lost 5 bases, with 13 bases between them. In nucleotides, the CDR3 is TGTGCCAGCAGTGAAGGATGGGGGCGCGGAGATACGCAGTATTTT. Translating it yields CASSEGWGRGDTQYF.

The genes are TRBV19 and TRBJ2-3; no reliable D call. The CDR3 is made up of 20 amino acids. The V and J ends lost 2 bases and 1 base respectively, with 25 bases between them. The germline gives CDR1 LNHDA, CDR2 SQIVND (reference sequence). The CDR3 region has the DNA TGTGCCAGTAGTATAAGGGTTTGGTGGCAGGAAGAGGTAGGCACAGATACGCAGTATTTT. Translating gives CASSIRVWWQEEVGTDTQYF.

The gene calls are TRBV18 and TRBJ2-5, with D perhaps matching TRBD1 or TRBD2 (7 bases each). The CDR3 loop spans 15 amino acids. Trimming removed 3 bases at V and 3 bases at J, with 14 bases between. Germline loops: CDR1 KGHSH, CDR2 LQKENI. DNA of the CDR3: TGTGCCAGCTCACCCCCAGGGGGGGCAAAAGAGACCCAGTACTTC. Its translation: CASSPPGGAKETQYF.

The chain employs TRBV11-3 and TRBJ2-3; no clear D gene. This CDR3 is built from 15 residues. Germline CDR1 SGHNT, CDR2 YENEEA. V lost 1 base and J 4 bases, leaving 12 bases between the germline ends. The CDR3 DNA reads as TGTGCCAGCAGCTTAGGTGACTTCCAGGCAGATACGCAGTATTTT. It is translated as CASSLGDFQADTQYF.

The genes are TRBV5-1 and TRBJ2-1; D may be TRBD1 (5 bases). Trimming took off 2 bases at V and 2 bases at J, with 20 bases between the two ends. This CDR3 is built from 18 residues. Germline CDR1 reads SGHRS; CDR2 reads YFSETQ. CDR3 sequence: CASSFLPRARVPYNEQFF. The CDR3 coding sequence is TGCGCCAGCAGCTTTCTCCCACGAGCCAGGGTTCCCTACAATGAGCAGTTCTTC. The variable domain in full, with the rest retrieved from reference TRBV5-1 and TRBJ2-1, is KAGVTQTPRYLIKTRGQQVTLSCSPISGHRSVSWYQQTPGQGLQFLFEYFSETQRNKGNFPGRFSGRQFSNSRSEMNVSTLELGDSALYLCASSFLPRARVPYNEQFFGPGTRLTVL.

The chain recombines TRBV5-1 with TRBJ1-5; no firm D call. Trimming left V 4 bases short and J 5 bases short, with 10 bases between. The germline CDR1 and CDR2 sequences are SGHRS and YFSETQ. The CDR3 is 13 residues long. The CDR3 loop is CASSPGKDQPQHF. The CDR3 nucleotides are TGCGCCAGCAGCCCTGGCAAGGATCAGCCCCAGCATTTT.

The chain has TRBV18 and TRBJ1-5; tentatively, D is TRBD1 (6 bases). In germline, CDR1 is KGHSH, CDR2 LQKENI. The CDR3 extends over 17 amino acids. Trimming left V 1 base short and J 1 base short, with 14 bases between. The CDR3 here is CASSPQRAQGSNQPQHF. CDR3 coding DNA: TGTGCCAGCTCACCACAACGGGCGCAGGGGAGCAATCAGCCCCAGCATTTT.

The V gene is TRBV19, the J gene TRBJ2-1; tentatively, D is TRBD1 or TRBD2 (5 bases each). The CDR3 has 14 residues. V lost 2 bases and J lost 2, with 7 bases in between. Germline loops: CDR1 LNHDA, CDR2 SQIVND (reference sequence). The CDR3 DNA is TGTGCCAGTAGTATATGGGGACCCTACAATGAGCAGTTCTTC. It is translated as CASSIWGPYNEQFF.

The chain links TRBV29-1 to TRBJ1-5; TRBD1 might be the D (6 bases). The CDR3 runs to 14 residues. Trimming cost V 7 bases and J 2 bases, with 15 bases left between them. CDR1 and CDR2 from the germline V gene are SQVTM and ANQGSEA. The CDR3 reads CSAVVRGGNQPQHF. DNA for the CDR3: TGCAGCGCCGTAGTCAGGGGAGGCAATCAGCCCCAGCATTTT.

The chain links TRBV11-2 to TRBJ1-2, with 7 bases matching TRBD1. CDR1 SGHAT and CDR2 FQNNGV come from the germline V gene. CDR3 length equals 15 residues. V lost 5 bases, J lost 4 bases, and 10 bases stayed unmatched. The CDR3 nucleotides are TGTGCCAGCAGCCCAACAGGGGTTCAGTCCTATGGCTACACCTTC. This encodes CASSPTGVQSYGYTF.

The CDR3 spells CASSKERCGEEQYF. The CDR3 DNA is TGTGCCAGCAGCAAAGAGAGGTGCGGGGAAGAGCAGTACTTC. The rearrangement links TRBV21-1 to TRBJ2-7; the table's D call, TRBD2, was not checked against the DNA. TRBV21-1 is labeled a pseudogene. The CDR3 consists of 14 residues.

J is TRBJ2-6 and V is TRBV27, with D perhaps assigned TRBD1 or TRBD2 (5 bases each). Trimming left V 2 bases short and J 0 bases short, with 11 bases between. This CDR3 is 17 amino acids long. CDR1 and CDR2 (germline): MNHEY, SMNVEV (reference sequence). The CDR3 here is CASSLMGRPSGANVLTF. CDR3 in DNA: TGTGCCAGCAGTTTAATGGGACGGCCCTCTGGGGCCAACGTCCTGACTTTC.